This T cell receptor (beta chain) was identified in a study of post-analysis software for immune sequencing data. Unique molecular identifiers were built into the TCR beta cDNA libraries. TCRdb recomputed calls from the PCR reads with MiXCR, one row per CDR3 protein. Found here are hundreds of thousands of distinct CDR3 sequences, 59% of them singletons; the top ten hold about 11%. The study, taken as a whole, reports: With TRBV5-6, TRBV5-1 and TRBV20-1 included, 5 or 6 TRBV segments were more frequent in patients than in controls.

With 3 bases removed from V and 5 bases from J, the gap between germline ends came to 12 bases. The CDR3 is 14 residues long. CDR1 and CDR2 from the germline V gene are SGHNT and YENEEA. Only a few counts were recorded for this clonotype. Its specificity is not known. The sequence came from a girl between 2 and 10 years old with multiple sclerosis. V and J are TRBV11-3 and TRBJ2-3; D unclear. The sequenced sample was blood. CDR3 in amino acids: CASSLFVWGDTQYF. The CDR3 DNA reads TGTGCCAGCAGCTTGTTCGTTTGGGGAGATACGCAGTATTTT.